One T cell receptor (beta chain) is described in this entry. Its antigen is not identified. The CDR3 has 14 amino acids. Losses at the gene ends were 5 bases for V and 8 bases for J; bases not matched to a gene: 8. Germline V lookup: CDR1 SEHNR, CDR2 FQNEAQ (reference sequence). Researchers ran the PCR with 60 Vbeta and 13 Jbeta primers. The data were produced by immunoSEQ multiplex PCR, yet TCRdb's version contains in-frame clones alone and is incomplete. This table has about 250,000 clones, under 80% appearing once. The sample originates from a study of cytomegalovirus exposure and HLA in healthy donors. Study-level findings and limits: The authors listed over 150 TCR beta chains as cytomegalovirus-associated.

The TCR was taken from a female donor in good health and CMV-seronegative. The rearrangement links TRBV7-9 to TRBJ2-1; 8 bases map to TRBD2. The sequencing input was PBMCs. CDR3 region: CASSLASGSHEQFF. CDR3 coding DNA: TGTGCCAGCAGCCTCGCCAGCGGGAGCCATGAGCAGTTCTTC. The whole variable domain, filled in from reference TRBV7-9 and TRBJ2-1, reads DTGVSQNPRHKITKRGQNVTFRCDPISEHNRLYWYRQTLGQGPEFLTYFQNEAQLEKSRLLSDRFSAERPKGSFSTLEIQRTEQGDSAMYLCASSLASGSHEQFFGPGTRLTVL.